The rows below give T cell receptor beta chains drawn from one sample of a study of technical replicates of blood from several donors. TCRdb's table, derived via immunoSEQ multiplex PCR, lists solely in-frame clones and lacks some. The repertoire holds roughly 61,000 clones, with more than 95% as singletons. Sequencing was done on a sample of T cells isolated from PBMCs. The receptors were gathered from a human donor in good health. Each CDR3 is given with its conserved first and last residue. The D gene is left open where the match is weak. A row's size may be missing; if present it is once, few, many or a size class.

J | size | D | V | CDR3 | DNA
TRBJ1-1 | NA | NA | TRBV29-1 | CSVTGINTEAFF | TGCAGCGTTACAGGGATCAACACTGAAGCTTTCTTT
TRBJ2-2 | NA | NA | TRBV7-9 | CASSLKLPRGELFF | TGTGCCAGCAGCTTAAAACTTCCTCGCGGGGAGCTGTTTTTT
TRBJ1-1 | NA | NA | TRBV28 | CASSFMNTEAFF | TGTGCCAGCAGTTTTATGAACACTGAAGCTTTCTTT
TRBJ1-4 | NA | TRBD1 | TRBV30 | CAVRTGPNEKLFF | TGTGCCGTACGGACAGGACCTAATGAAAAACTGTTTTTT
TRBJ2-7 | NA | TRBD1 | TRBV29-1 | CSVSGQGVEEQYF | TGCAGCGTCTCGGGACAGGGGGTGGAAGAGCAGTACTTC
TRBJ2-1 | NA | TRBD2 | TRBV11-2 | CASSLVPGGEQFF | TGTGCCAGCAGCTTAGTGCCGGGAGGAGAGCAGTTCTTC
TRBJ2-5 | NA | TRBD2 | TRBV10-3 | CATGGLAGEETQYF | TGTGCCACCGGGGGGTTAGCGGGGGAAGAGACCCAGTACTTC
TRBJ2-1 | NA | NA | TRBV2 | CASSAPTSPTPSEQFF | TGTGCCAGCAGTGCCCCAACTAGCCCCACCCCAAGTGAGCAGTTCTTC
TRBJ2-7 | NA | TRBD2 | TRBV29-1 | CSVETAASGSYEQYF | TGCAGCGTTGAAACGGCCGCTAGCGGCTCCTACGAGCAGTACTTC
TRBJ1-2 | NA | TRBD1 | TRBV5-1 | CASSLGDRVYGYTF | TGCGCCAGCAGCTTGGGCGACAGGGTTTATGGCTACACCTTC
TRBJ2-2 | NA | TRBD1 | TRBV7-6 | CASSPGTVRTSTGELFF | TGTGCCAGCAGCCCGGGGACAGTGAGGACGAGCACCGGGGAGCTGTTTTTT
TRBJ2-5 | NA | TRBD2 | TRBV19 | CASTKNGLAEETQYF | TGTGCCAGTACTAAAAACGGACTAGCGGAAGAGACCCAGTACTTC
TRBJ2-7 | NA | NA | TRBV10-1 | CASSGASYEQYF | TGCGCCAGCAGTGGGGCGTCTTACGAGCAGTACTTC
TRBJ1-2 | NA | TRBD1 | TRBV6-5 | CASRRGQGAVGYTF | TGTGCCAGCAGAAGGGGACAGGGGGCTGTTGGCTACACCTTC
TRBJ2-1 | NA | TRBD2 | TRBV5-4 | CASRRTSGSNEQFF | TGTGCCTCAAGGCGGACTAGCGGGTCAAATGAGCAGTTCTTC
TRBJ2-2 | once | TRBD2 | TRBV25-1 | CASSATSVWVGELFF | TGTGCCAGCAGTGCGACTAGCGTCTGGGTCGGGGAGCTGTTTTTT
TRBJ2-2 | NA | NA | TRBV21-1 | CASSKGGQGANTGELFF | TGTGCCAGCAGCAAAGGGGGGCAGGGTGCGAACACCGGGGAGCTGTTTTTT
TRBJ1-2 | NA | NA | TRBV2 | CASIPIRGGINYGYTF | TGTGCCAGCATCCCCATAAGGGGGGGGATTAACTATGGCTACACCTTC
TRBJ1-1 | NA | NA | TRBV11-1 | CASSPRVMNTEAFF | TGTGCCAGCAGCCCCCGGGTCATGAACACTGAAGCTTTCTTT
TRBJ1-2 | NA | TRBD1 | TRBV6-6 | CASSYFRLGGGGYTF | TGTGCCAGCAGTTACTTTCGCCTAGGGGGCGGTGGCTACACCTTC